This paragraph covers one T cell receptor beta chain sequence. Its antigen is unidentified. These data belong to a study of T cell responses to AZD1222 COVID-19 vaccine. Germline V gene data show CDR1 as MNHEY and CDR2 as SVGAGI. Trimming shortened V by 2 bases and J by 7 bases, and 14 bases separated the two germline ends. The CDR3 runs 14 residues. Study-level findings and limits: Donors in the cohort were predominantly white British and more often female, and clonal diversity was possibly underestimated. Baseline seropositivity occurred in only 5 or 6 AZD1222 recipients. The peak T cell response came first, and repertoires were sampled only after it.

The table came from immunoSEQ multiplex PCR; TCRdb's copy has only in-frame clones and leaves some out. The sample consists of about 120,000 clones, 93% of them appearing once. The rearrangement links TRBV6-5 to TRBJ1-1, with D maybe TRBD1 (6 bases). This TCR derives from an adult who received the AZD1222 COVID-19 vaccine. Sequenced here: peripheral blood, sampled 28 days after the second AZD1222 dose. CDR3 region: CASSYGPIQGEAFF. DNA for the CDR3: TGTGCCAGCAGTTACGGCCCCATACAGGGTGAAGCTTTCTTT.